Below, 30 T cell receptor beta chains from the same sample are listed, as sequenced in a study of CD8 T cells in ankylosing spondylitis (dated by TCRdb to about 2017). Libraries were built with 5' RACE. The reads were generated on an Illumina HiSeq 2500. TCRdb cleaned the public reads at Q25 with fastp, built clones with MiXCR and kept in-frame beta chains. A single entry per CDR3 protein holds the most common genes and DNA from its merged rows. The sample table shows under 200,000 distinct CDR3 sequences, and around a tenth are seen once. Of the sample, under 35% falls within the top ten clones. Material: blood, either unsorted or a sorted T cell fraction (not recorded which). These receptors were taken from a male donor with ankylosing spondylitis or in good health (not recorded which).

In its sample, this clonotype was seen many times. V is TRBV5-5 and J is TRBJ1-5; 9 bases line up with TRBD1. With V trimmed by 0 bases and J by 6 bases, 7 bases remained unmatched. This CDR3 contains 16 residues. Germline CDR1 is SGHKS and CDR2 is YYEKEE (reference sequence). The CDR3 protein is CASSLVLGTGIQPQHF. The CDR3 DNA reads as TGTGCCAGCAGCTTGGTCCTTGGGACAGGGATTCAGCCCCAGCATTTT.

This clonotype was found a few times. The chain combines TRBV4-1 with TRBJ2-1; the match to TRBD1 covers 9 bases. Germline CDR1 and CDR2: MGHRA and YSYEKL. The V and J ends lost 1 base and 8 bases, in that order; junction bases with no gene match: 6. The CDR3 loop spans 15 amino acids. DNA of the CDR3: TGCGCCAGCAGCCAAGGACAGGGGGGGTACGATGAGCAGTTCTTC. Translated: CASSQGQGGYDEQFF.

Points on this clonotype: A single base separates this from a much larger clone, so it may be a read error. This sequence joins TRBV12-3 or TRBV12-4 and TRBJ1-5; TRBD1 might be the D (5 bases). The CDR3 length is 13 residues. The CDR3 sequence is CASSFNRNQRQHF. The DNA for the CDR3 is TGTGCCAGCAGTTTTAACAGGAATCAGCGCCAGCATTTT.

This clonotype came up many times. This sequence joins TRBV5-1 and TRBJ2-1; 9 positions agree with TRBD1. With 1 base clipped from V and 7 bases from J, the junction kept 18 bases outside the gene matches. Germline V gene sequence: CDR1 SGHRS, CDR2 YFSETQ. The CDR3 covers 19 residues. In nucleotides, the CDR3 is TGCGCCAGCAGCTTGAGGAGCGGTTTGGGACAGGGTGTTGTAAATGAGCAGTTCTTC. Amino acid sequence: CASSLRSGLGQGVVNEQFF. Drawing the rest from reference TRBV5-1 and TRBJ2-1, the complete variable domain is KAGVTQTPRYLIKTRGQQVTLSCSPISGHRSVSWYQQTPGQGLQFLFEYFSETQRNKGNFPGRFSGRQFSNSRSEMNVSTLELGDSALYLCASSLRSGLGQGVVNEQFFGPGTRLTVL.

The chain uses TRBV6-1 and TRBJ1-3, with 7 bases aligning to TRBD1. The CDR3 totals 13 residues. The J segment lost 1 base and the V segment lost 6 bases, leaving 0 bases of the junction unmatched. CDR1 is MNHNS, CDR2 SASEGT, per germline. The CDR3 bases are TGTGCCAGCAGGACAGGGTCTGGAAACACCATATATTTT. It encodes CASRTGSGNTIYF.

This chain connects TRBV6-1 to TRBJ2-2; the D gene is possibly TRBD1 (6 bases). CDR1 is MNHNS and CDR2 is SASEGT in the germline V gene. The V and J ends lost 3 bases and 7 bases respectively, with 12 bases between them. This CDR3 region has 14 residues. The CDR3 DNA sequence: TGTGCCAGCAGTGAGAACAGGGCGGGCGGGGAGCTGTTTTTT. It is translated as CASSENRAGGELFF.

In its sample, this clonotype was seen many times. Here the CDR3 DNA reads TGTGCCAGCAGTGATTATCAGGAGGGTCAGCCCCAGCATTTT. Translated: CASSDYQEGQPQHF. The rearrangement uses TRBV25-1 and TRBJ1-5; no definite D call. The CDR3 has 14 amino acids. V was shortened by 3 bases and J by 6 bases, with 12 bases between the two germline ends. Germline V lookup: CDR1 MGHDK, CDR2 SYGVNS.

On this clonotype: Since a much larger clone is just one base distant, this may be a read error. V is TRBV20-1 and J is TRBJ1-5, with a weak D call TRBD1 (5 bases). CDR3 length: 15 residues. CDR1 and CDR2 (germline): DFQATT, SNEGSKA (reference sequence). CDR3 protein: CTADPAKGGNQPQHF. The CDR3 nucleotides read TGCACTGCGGACCCGGCCAAAGGGGGCAATCAGCCCCAGCATTTT.

This clonotype was found many times. This chain connects TRBV5-1 to TRBJ2-4; 10 bases match TRBD1. There are 15 residues in the CDR3. Germline CDR1 SGHRS, CDR2 YFSETQ. The junction had 9 bases not matched to a gene; V was cut back by 4 bases and J by 8 bases. The CDR3 bases are TGCGCCAGCAGCAGAGGGGACAGGGGCACAGACATTCAGTACTTC. It codes for CASSRGDRGTDIQYF.

Ten or more counts support this clonotype. This chain links TRBV9 with TRBJ2-4; 11 bases agree with TRBD2. Germline V gene lookup returns CDR1 SGDLS and CDR2 YYNGEE. This CDR3 has 15 amino acids. The junction had 3 bases not matched to a gene; V was cut back by 0 bases and J by 7 bases. This CDR3 reads CASSVGLAGNNIQYF. The CDR3 DNA reads as TGTGCCAGCAGCGTAGGACTAGCGGGGAATAACATTCAGTACTTC.

This clonotype occurred many times. The chain joins TRBV12-3 or TRBV12-4 to TRBJ1-1; 12 nucleotides match TRBD1. This CDR3 contains 15 residues. Losses at the gene ends were 4 bases for V and 11 bases for J; bases not matched to a gene: 11. CDR3 sequence (DNA): TGTGCCAGCAGTTCCTCCGGGGGACAGGGGGCAGGTGCTTTCTTT. Amino acids: CASSSSGGQGAGAFF.

This sequence joins TRBV7-9 and TRBJ2-1, with 12 nucleotides matching TRBD2. The trim removed 5 bases at V and 6 bases at J, leaving 8 bases unmatched. Germline V gene sequence: CDR1 SEHNR, CDR2 FQNEAQ (reference sequence). This CDR3 has 16 residues. The CDR3 here is CASSPYPSGRVNEQFF. CDR3 in DNA: TGTGCCAGCAGCCCTTACCCTAGCGGGAGGGTCAATGAGCAGTTCTTC. Together with reference TRBV7-9 and TRBJ2-1, the CDR3 gives the full variable domain: DTGVSQNPRHKITKRGQNVTFRCDPISEHNRLYWYRQTLGQGPEFLTYFQNEAQLEKSRLLSDRFSAERPKGSFSTLEIQRTEQGDSAMYLCASSPYPSGRVNEQFFGPGTRLTVL.

At least ten counts were recorded for this clonotype. The J gene is TRBJ2-3, the V gene TRBV5-1; a possible D gene is TRBD2 (5 bases). V was shortened by 4 bases and J by 0 bases, with 15 bases between the two germline ends. Germline CDR1 SGHRS, CDR2 YFSETQ. The CDR3 spans 16 residues. CDR3 amino acids: CASSPSLAGSTDTQYF. Here the CDR3 DNA reads TGCGCCAGCAGCCCATCCTTGGCGGGTAGCACAGATACGCAGTATTTT.

This clonotype has just a few counts. The V and J genes are TRBV7-7 and TRBJ2-5; D possibly corresponds to TRBD1 (5 bases). Germline CDR1 is SSHAT and CDR2 is FNYEAQ (reference sequence). V dropped 5 bases and J dropped 2 bases, with 12 bases sitting between them. The CDR3 is 14 residues long. Here the CDR3 reads CASSPDQGQETQYF. CDR3 nucleotides: TGTGCCAGCAGCCCCGACCAGGGACAAGAGACCCAGTACTTC.

This clonotype appeared many times. This rearrangement joins TRBV3-1 to TRBJ1-1, with D tentatively TRBD1 (5 bases). Trimming shortened V by 6 bases and J by 4 bases, and 9 bases separated the two germline ends. This CDR3 comprises 12 residues. Germline-derived CDR1 and CDR2 are LGHDT and YNNKEL (reference sequence). In DNA form, the CDR3 reads TGTGCCAGCAGTGGCAGGGTCACTGAAGCTTTCTTT. This codes for CASSGRVTEAFF.

This clonotype showed up many times. V is TRBV5-1 and J is TRBJ2-5; tentative D call: TRBD1 (6 bases). CDR1 is SGHRS and CDR2 is YFSETQ in the germline V gene. The V end lost 0 bases, the J end lost 2 bases, and 11 bases lay between the germline ends. The CDR3 covers 15 residues. CDR3 region: CASSLGGLEQETQYF. CDR3 bases: TGCGCCAGCAGCTTGGGGGGGCTGGAACAAGAGACCCAGTACTTC.

This clonotype was seen many times. The chain is built from TRBV5-1 and TRBJ1-1; tentatively, D is TRBD1 (5 bases). The CDR3 is made up of 13 amino acids. The germline gives CDR1 SGHRS, CDR2 YFSETQ. The V end lost 5 bases, the J end lost 1 base, and 9 bases lay between the germline ends. The DNA for the CDR3 is TGCGCCAGCAGACAGGACGGGAACACTGAAGCTTTCTTT. Amino acid sequence: CASRQDGNTEAFF.

This sequence joins TRBV18 and TRBJ2-1, with D perhaps matching TRBD1 or TRBD2 (5 bases each). V was cut by 6 bases and J by 0 bases, with 15 bases left in between. Germline CDR1 is KGHSH and CDR2 is LQKENI. The CDR3 extends over 16 amino acids. The CDR3 is CASSSGTPSSYNEQFF. Here the CDR3 DNA reads TGTGCCAGCTCGTCCGGGACGCCGAGCTCCTACAATGAGCAGTTCTTC.

This clonotype showed up many times. The V and J genes are TRBV3-1 and TRBJ2-5; D is perhaps TRBD2 (5 bases). Trimming removed 3 bases from V and 2 bases from J, with 7 bases in between. CDR1 is LGHDT, CDR2 YNNKEL, per germline (reference sequence). The CDR3 loop spans 13 amino acids. The CDR3 DNA is TGTGCCAGCAGCCACCGGACTCAAGAGACCCAGTACTTC. Protein product: CASSHRTQETQYF.

The chain uses TRBV28 and TRBJ1-1, with D tentatively TRBD1 (5 bases). Trimming removed 5 bases from V and 3 bases from J, with 10 bases in between. The germline V gene encodes CDR1 MDHEN and CDR2 SYDVKM. The CDR3 extends over 13 amino acids. The CDR3 is CASSLPGDTEAFF. The CDR3 nucleotides are TGTGCCAGCAGTCTCCCGGGGGACACTGAAGCTTTCTTT.

The table lists this clonotype with a few counts. The chain has TRBV7-2 and TRBJ2-7, with 9 nucleotides matching TRBD2. Germline assignment: CDR1 SGHTA and CDR2 FQGNSA. The CDR3 is 14 amino acids. The V gene end was trimmed by 5 bases and the J gene end by 4 bases; junction bases not matched to a gene: 6. Here the CDR3 reads CASSPSLAGYEQYF. Here the CDR3 DNA reads TGTGCCAGCAGCCCAAGCCTAGCGGGGTACGAGCAGTACTTC.

This clonotype was found many times. The V call is TRBV9, the J call TRBJ1-2; D might be TRBD1 (6 bases). The CDR3 is 14 amino acids. V was shortened by 4 bases and J by 5 bases, with 15 bases between the two germline ends. Germline V gene data show CDR1 as SGDLS and CDR2 as YYNGEE. This CDR3 is CASSPPGGAYGYTF. Here the CDR3 DNA reads TGTGCCAGCAGCCCCCCGGGGGGGGCTTATGGCTACACCTTC.

There are many counts of this clonotype. V gene TRBV5-1 combines with J gene TRBJ1-1, with no clear D. V lost 4 bases, J lost 1 base, and 11 bases lay in between. This CDR3 contains 14 residues. CDR1 is SGHRS and CDR2 is YFSETQ in the germline V gene. CDR3 sequence reads: CASSLPTGNTEAFF. The CDR3 DNA sequence: TGCGCCAGCAGCCTGCCGACGGGGAACACTGAAGCTTTCTTT.

In this sample, this clonotype turned up many times. Here the CDR3 DNA reads TGTGCCAGCAGCTTGACTAGCGGTGTCCAAGAGACCCAGTACTTC. Translation: CASSLTSGVQETQYF. This chain uses TRBV5-4 with TRBJ2-5; 8 bases map to TRBD2. CDR3 length: 15 residues. The trim removed 1 base at V and 1 base at J, leaving 3 bases unmatched. Looked up from germline, CDR1 is SGHNT and CDR2 is YYREEE (reference sequence).

Many counts were recorded for this clonotype. V and J are TRBV6-5 and TRBJ2-7; D is unclear. The V gene lost 2 bases and the J gene lost 3 bases, with 8 bases spanning the gap. Germline CDR1 is MNHEY and CDR2 is SVGAGI. The CDR3 totals 13 residues. CDR3 nucleotides: TGTGCCAGCAGTTACCGTGACGGCTACGAGCAGTACTTC. This codes for CASSYRDGYEQYF.

This clonotype was found once. With a much larger clone just one base away, this may be a read error. The chain carries TRBV5-1 and TRBJ2-1; tentative D call: TRBD2 (5 bases). The CDR3 is made up of 14 amino acids. Germline V gives CDR1 SGHRS, CDR2 YFSETQ. Trimming took off 2 bases at V and 7 bases at J, with 13 bases between the two ends. CDR3 nucleotide sequence: TGCGCCAGCAGCTTCCAGGAGGCACCTAATGAGCAGTTCTTC. Residues: CASSFQEAPNEQFF.

In this sample, this clonotype turned up many times. The gene calls are TRBV4-3 and TRBJ1-2, with TRBD1 as a possible D gene (6 bases). The CDR3 contains 15 residues. From germline, CDR1 is LGHNA and CDR2 YSLEER. V lost 0 bases, J lost 8 bases, and 16 bases lay in between. The DNA for the CDR3 is TGCGCCAGCAGCCAAGATTCCGGGGGGCTAGGGGGCTACACCTTC. Its protein is CASSQDSGGLGGYTF.

The sample holds many counts of this clonotype. The rearrangement links TRBV6-5 to TRBJ1-1; weak D call: TRBD1 (5 bases). V lost 5 bases and J lost 4, with 8 bases in between. In germline, CDR1 is MNHEY, CDR2 SVGAGI. The CDR3 consists of 12 residues. In DNA, the CDR3 is TGTGCCAGCAGTCATCAGGGCACTGAAGCTTTCTTT. Translation: CASSHQGTEAFF.

This clonotype was detected a few times. This sequence joins TRBV24-1 and TRBJ2-2; D is ambiguous. V was trimmed by 3 bases and J by 7 bases, leaving 8 bases between them. Per germline, CDR1 KGHDR and CDR2 SFDVKD. This CDR3 region has 13 residues. The CDR3 sequence: CATSDPRIGELFF. The CDR3 coding sequence is TGTGCCACCAGTGATCCTAGGATCGGGGAGCTGTTTTTT.

The sample holds many counts of this clonotype. The V call is TRBV5-4, the J call TRBJ1-4; possible D gene TRBD1, 5 bases. V gave up 0 bases and J gave up 10 bases, with 13 bases separating them. Germline CDR1 reads SGHNT; CDR2 reads YYREEE (reference sequence). This CDR3 is built from 14 residues. CDR3 in DNA: TGTGCCAGCAGCTTGGACCTATCAGGGAGAAAACTGTTTTTT. Translation gives CASSLDLSGRKLFF.